The T cell receptor (beta chain) under discussion was sequenced for a study of OX40 agonist ivuxolimab in advanced cancers. At the level of the study: Cancers in dose escalation were hepatocellular, melanoma, renal cell and head and neck.

Trimming at V came to 5 bases and at J to 7 bases, leaving 9 bases not matched to a gene. The CDR3 covers 15 residues. Germline V gene lookup returns CDR1 MDHEN and CDR2 SYDVKM. Sequencing was performed with immunoSEQ multiplex PCR; in TCRdb, only in-frame clones are kept and a portion is missing. The sample has 70,000 to 85,000 clones, around 86% seen once. This specimen was CD4+ or CD8+ T cells sorted from blood, taken in a trial of the OX40 agonist ivuxolimab. The chain joins TRBV28 to TRBJ1-4; 8 bases agree with TRBD1. This sequence was found in an adult with an advanced solid tumor such as melanoma, head and neck, liver or kidney cancer. CDR3 region: CASSGATGVGEKLFF. CDR3 sequence (DNA): TGTGCCAGCAGTGGTGCGACAGGGGTGGGTGAAAAACTGTTTTTT.